The 25 T cell receptor beta chains presented below share a single source sample, sequenced in a study of STAT3 mutations in large granular lymphocyte leukemia (dated by TCRdb to about 2019). Overall results and qualifications from the work: At least one immunodominant TCRbeta clonotype was present in every T-LGLL patient, and multiple immunodominant subclonotypes appeared in about half of the T-LGLL patients.

No antigen has been identified for these receptors. The method behind the library was the immunoSEQ multiplex PCR assay. TCRdb provides this immuneACCESS table in a form limited to in-frame rearrangements. Some clones are lacking; in checked studies, under half of them reflect an unresolved V gene, and why the rest are absent is not known. Present in this sample are around 7,800 clones, roughly 91% of which were seen just once. The ten largest account for around 44% of the sample. The sample comprised peripheral blood mononuclear cells. The receptors come from a man in his fifties with T-cell large granular lymphocyte leukemia. Some clones in this sample may be carry-over from other donors' samples. The age is the age at diagnosis.

This chain connects TRBV11-1 to TRBJ1-6; D is ambiguous. V lost 5 bases and J lost 6, with 8 bases in between. Germline CDR1 reads SGHAT; CDR2 reads FQDESV (reference sequence). The CDR3 has 13 amino acids. CDR3 in DNA: TGTGCCAGCAGCCCCGGACTTAATTCACCCCTCCACTTT. It codes for CASSPGLNSPLHF.

The CDR3 is CASSGPGGSGANVLTF. As DNA, the CDR3 is TGTGCCAGCAGCGGACCAGGGGGGTCCGGGGCCAACGTCCTGACTTTC. The J gene is TRBJ2-6, the V gene TRBV6-6; weak D call: TRBD1 (7 bases). V was shortened by 6 bases and J by 4 bases, with 16 bases between the two germline ends. Germline CDR1 and CDR2: MNHNY and SVGAGI (reference sequence). The CDR3 length is 16 residues.

This chain uses TRBV6-5 with TRBJ1-2; 9 nucleotides match TRBD1. CDR1 and CDR2 from the germline V gene are MNHEY and SVGAGI. V gave up 2 bases and J gave up 5 bases; unmatched junction bases: 3. The length of the CDR3 is 14 residues. CDR3 nucleotide sequence: TGTGCCAGCAGTTACCTGACAGGGGGGTATGGCTACACCTTC. Translated, it gives CASSYLTGGYGYTF.

The DNA for the CDR3 is TGTGCCAGCAGTTTTGGTGGGGGAAAGGCTGAAAACATTCAGTACTTC. It codes for CASSFGGGKAENIQYF. V and J are TRBV27 and TRBJ2-4; the D gene could be TRBD1 or TRBD2 (5 bases each). The germline V gene encodes CDR1 MNHEY and CDR2 SMNVEV (reference sequence). The CDR3 has 16 amino acids. Trimming cost V 3 bases and J 5 bases, with 17 bases left between them.

This chain uses TRBV5-1 with TRBJ1-2; D is unresolved. The ends were cut back, 0 bases at V and 0 bases at J, with 9 bases in the middle. Germline CDR1 reads SGHRS; CDR2 reads YFSETQ. This CDR3 has 15 residues. CDR3: CASSLGGAANYGYTF. In nucleotides, the CDR3 is TGCGCCAGCAGCTTGGGGGGAGCCGCTAACTATGGCTACACCTTC.

The chain has TRBV7-2 and TRBJ2-1; 9 bases are a match to TRBD1. There are 15 residues in the CDR3. V lost 5 bases, J lost 8 bases, and 10 bases stayed unmatched. Germline V gives CDR1 SGHTA, CDR2 FQGNSA. CDR3 sequence: CASSERGTGIDEQFF. The CDR3 coding sequence is TGTGCCAGCAGCGAACGCGGGACAGGGATCGATGAGCAGTTCTTC.

The chain recombines TRBV5-1 with TRBJ2-1, with a possible D match to TRBD2 (6 bases). The length of the CDR3 is 14 residues. Germline V gives CDR1 SGHRS, CDR2 YFSETQ. V was cut by 6 bases and J by 2 bases, with 12 bases left in between. The CDR3 DNA reads as TGCGCCAGCACCGTTACGGGGGCCTACAATGAGCAGTTCTTC. As protein: CASTVTGAYNEQFF.

J is TRBJ2-7 and V is TRBV29-1; a weak D match, TRBD1 (6 bases). The CDR3 is 15 residues long. V lost 2 bases, J lost 6 bases, and 20 bases lay in between. Germline V gene data show CDR1 as SQVTM and CDR2 as ANQGSEA. CDR3 sequence reads: CSVEPSDSAVSEQYF. Here the CDR3 DNA reads TGCAGCGTTGAACCTTCGGACAGTGCAGTCTCCGAGCAGTACTTC.

CDR3 bases: TGTGCCAGCTCACCCTCACCGGGCGAGACCCAGTACTTC. The encoded protein is CASSPSPGETQYF. V is TRBV18 and J is TRBJ2-5; D is unclear. The CDR3 spans 13 residues. The V gene lost 3 bases and the J gene lost 5 bases, with 10 bases spanning the gap. The V gene's germline CDR1 is KGHSH and CDR2 LQKENI.

This sequence joins TRBV15 and TRBJ2-7, with 8 bases identical to TRBD2. From germline, CDR1 is LNHNV and CDR2 YYDKDF (reference sequence). After removal of 4 bases from V and 2 bases from J, the junction contained 4 bases not matched to a gene. The CDR3 consists of 14 residues. The CDR3 loop reads CATSNNGGAYEQYF. CDR3 bases: TGTGCCACCAGCAACAACGGGGGGGCCTACGAGCAGTACTTC.

The CDR3 nucleotides are TGTGCCAGCAGTGCAGACAGGGGTTACAATGAGCAGTTCTTC. It yields the protein CASSADRGYNEQFF. This sequence joins TRBV6-1 and TRBJ2-1, with 8 bases aligning to TRBD1. CDR1 MNHNS and CDR2 SASEGT come from the germline V gene. V trimming: 4 bases; J trimming: 4 bases; junction bases outside the gene matches: 3. The length of the CDR3 is 14 residues.

This rearrangement joins TRBV28 to TRBJ2-3; 9 positions match TRBD2. V lost 2 bases and J lost 5; bases outside the gene matches: 5. This CDR3 region has 15 residues. Germline CDR1 is MDHEN and CDR2 is SYDVKM. The chain's CDR3 is CASSLAGGPIDTQYF. The CDR3 DNA is TGTGCCAGCAGTTTAGCGGGAGGGCCGATAGATACGCAGTATTTT.

The chain couples TRBV29-1 to TRBJ1-2; 9 bases agree with TRBD1. Germline trimming cut 5 bases from V and 7 bases from J; bases unmatched to any gene: 2. The germline V gene encodes CDR1 SQVTM and CDR2 ANQGSEA. This CDR3 has 11 amino acids. The chain's CDR3 is CSVLTGGGYTF. The CDR3 DNA is TGCAGCGTTCTGACAGGGGGTGGCTACACCTTC. The whole variable domain, remainder taken from reference TRBV29-1 and TRBJ1-2, is SAVISQKPSRDICQRGTSLTIQCQVDSQVTMMFWYRQQPGQSLTLIATANQGSEATYESGFVIDKFPISRPNLTFSTLTVSNMSPEDSSIYLCSVLTGGGYTFGSGTRLTVV.

The rearrangement joins TRBV29-1 to TRBJ2-7; a possible D gene is TRBD2 (6 bases). Germline V gene sequence: CDR1 SQVTM, CDR2 ANQGSEA. CDR3 length: 13 residues. V was cut by 5 bases and J by 5 bases, with 16 bases left in between. CDR3 nucleotides: TGCAGCGTTCTGAAGGGAGGACTTAACGAGCAGTACTTC. As protein: CSVLKGGLNEQYF.

The chain is built from TRBV5-1 and TRBJ2-4; 9 bases align to TRBD2. Germline V CDR1 and CDR2: SGHRS, YFSETQ. The junction had 2 bases not matched to a gene; V was cut back by 0 bases and J by 7 bases. The CDR3 covers 14 residues. The chain's CDR3 is CASSLGAGGNIQYF. CDR3 nucleotides: TGCGCCAGCAGCTTGGGGGCGGGAGGGAACATTCAGTACTTC.

The chain links TRBV7-9 to TRBJ2-1, with D possibly being TRBD1 (5 bases). The germline V and J ends were trimmed by 2 bases and 4 bases, with 15 bases remaining between them. This CDR3 comprises 16 residues. Per germline, CDR1 SEHNR and CDR2 FQNEAQ (reference sequence). As DNA, the CDR3 is TGTGCCAGCAGCTTAAAAGGGGAACGTGATTACAATGAGCAGTTCTTC. Residues: CASSLKGERDYNEQFF. Together with reference TRBV7-9 and TRBJ2-1, the CDR3 gives the full variable domain: DTGVSQNPRHKITKRGQNVTFRCDPISEHNRLYWYRQTLGQGPEFLTYFQNEAQLEKSRLLSDRFSAERPKGSFSTLEIQRTEQGDSAMYLCASSLKGERDYNEQFFGPGTRLTVL.

The chain joins TRBV18 to TRBJ2-3; D unclear. The germline V and J ends were trimmed by 4 bases and 0 bases, with 8 bases remaining between them. There are 14 residues in the CDR3. Germline values: CDR1 KGHSH, CDR2 LQKENI. This CDR3 is CASSRTTSTDTQYF. The CDR3 nucleotides read TGTGCCAGCTCACGTACGACTAGCACAGATACGCAGTATTTT.

This chain joins TRBV5-1 and TRBJ2-3, with D uncertain. Trimming removed 0 bases from V and 2 bases from J, with 10 bases in between. Germline assignment: CDR1 SGHRS and CDR2 YFSETQ. The CDR3 totals 15 residues. For the CDR3, the DNA is TGCGCCAGCAGCTTGGGGCGCGGCCTCACAGATACGCAGTATTTT. Translated: CASSLGRGLTDTQYF. The full variable domain, completed using reference TRBV5-1 and TRBJ2-3, is KAGVTQTPRYLIKTRGQQVTLSCSPISGHRSVSWYQQTPGQGLQFLFEYFSETQRNKGNFPGRFSGRQFSNSRSEMNVSTLELGDSALYLCASSLGRGLTDTQYFGPGTRLTVL.

This chain links TRBV5-4 with TRBJ1-1; TRBD1 might be the D (5 bases). Germline V lookup: CDR1 SGHNT, CDR2 YYREEE (reference sequence). V lost 1 base and J lost 2, with 9 bases in between. This CDR3 region has 14 residues. CDR3 sequence: CASSLRQGNTEAFF. The CDR3, as DNA: TGTGCCAGCAGCTTGAGGCAGGGAAACACTGAAGCTTTCTTT.

This clone was observed once. This chain connects TRBV4-1 to TRBJ2-3; 9 bases match TRBD2. This CDR3 is 18 amino acids long. Germline V CDR1 and CDR2: MGHRA, YSYEKL. The junction had 12 bases not matched to a gene; V was cut back by 0 bases and J by 5 bases. CDR3 coding DNA: TGCGCCAGCAGCCAAGATAGCGTCGAGGGTAGCGGGGGAGATACGCAGTATTTT. Encoded protein: CASSQDSVEGSGGDTQYF.

This clone appeared a few times. The rearrangement links TRBV2 to TRBJ1-1, with TRBD1 matching over 7 bases. Germline V CDR1 and CDR2: SNHLY, FYNNEI. Trimming took 6 bases from V and 5 from J; bases not matched to a gene: 6. The CDR3 length is 13 residues. For the CDR3, the DNA is TGTGCCAGCAGCAGGGGGTTAAGAACTGAAGCTTTCTTT. It codes for CASSRGLRTEAFF.

The V call is TRBV7-9, the J call TRBJ1-2; 7 nucleotides align to TRBD1. Trimming took 10 bases from V and 3 from J; bases not matched to a gene: 11. Germline CDR1 is SEHNR and CDR2 is FQNEAQ (reference sequence). CDR3 length: 14 residues. The CDR3 region has the DNA TGTGCCATCCCGGGAGAGGGGGCGGACTATGGCTACACCTTC. Amino acid sequence: CAIPGEGADYGYTF.

This rearrangement joins TRBV5-1 to TRBJ1-2; D is perhaps TRBD1 (5 bases). The V and J ends lost 7 bases and 6 bases respectively, with 19 bases between them. There are 14 residues in the CDR3. Germline assignment: CDR1 SGHRS and CDR2 YFSETQ. CDR3 DNA: TGCGCCAGCTCCTTTTCTCAGGGTGGTCATGGCTACACCTTC. Translation: CASSFSQGGHGYTF.

The chain uses TRBV7-9 and TRBJ2-5, with D uncertain. CDR3 length: 14 residues. Per the germline V gene, CDR1 is SEHNR and CDR2 is FQNEAQ (reference sequence). V was trimmed by 5 bases and J by 1 base, leaving 11 bases between them. CDR3 DNA sequence: TGTGCCAGCAGCGAATTGGGGATCCAAGAGACCCAGTACTTC. It translates to CASSELGIQETQYF.

The chain combines TRBV5-6 with TRBJ2-2, with 12 bases that match TRBD2. Germline CDR1 is SGHDT and CDR2 is YYEEEE. CDR3 length: 17 amino acids. Trimming cost V 0 bases and J 4 bases; bases outside gene matches: 4. The CDR3 region is CASSLGLAGGITGELFF. DNA for the CDR3: TGTGCCAGCAGCTTGGGGCTAGCGGGGGGGATCACCGGGGAGCTGTTTTTT.